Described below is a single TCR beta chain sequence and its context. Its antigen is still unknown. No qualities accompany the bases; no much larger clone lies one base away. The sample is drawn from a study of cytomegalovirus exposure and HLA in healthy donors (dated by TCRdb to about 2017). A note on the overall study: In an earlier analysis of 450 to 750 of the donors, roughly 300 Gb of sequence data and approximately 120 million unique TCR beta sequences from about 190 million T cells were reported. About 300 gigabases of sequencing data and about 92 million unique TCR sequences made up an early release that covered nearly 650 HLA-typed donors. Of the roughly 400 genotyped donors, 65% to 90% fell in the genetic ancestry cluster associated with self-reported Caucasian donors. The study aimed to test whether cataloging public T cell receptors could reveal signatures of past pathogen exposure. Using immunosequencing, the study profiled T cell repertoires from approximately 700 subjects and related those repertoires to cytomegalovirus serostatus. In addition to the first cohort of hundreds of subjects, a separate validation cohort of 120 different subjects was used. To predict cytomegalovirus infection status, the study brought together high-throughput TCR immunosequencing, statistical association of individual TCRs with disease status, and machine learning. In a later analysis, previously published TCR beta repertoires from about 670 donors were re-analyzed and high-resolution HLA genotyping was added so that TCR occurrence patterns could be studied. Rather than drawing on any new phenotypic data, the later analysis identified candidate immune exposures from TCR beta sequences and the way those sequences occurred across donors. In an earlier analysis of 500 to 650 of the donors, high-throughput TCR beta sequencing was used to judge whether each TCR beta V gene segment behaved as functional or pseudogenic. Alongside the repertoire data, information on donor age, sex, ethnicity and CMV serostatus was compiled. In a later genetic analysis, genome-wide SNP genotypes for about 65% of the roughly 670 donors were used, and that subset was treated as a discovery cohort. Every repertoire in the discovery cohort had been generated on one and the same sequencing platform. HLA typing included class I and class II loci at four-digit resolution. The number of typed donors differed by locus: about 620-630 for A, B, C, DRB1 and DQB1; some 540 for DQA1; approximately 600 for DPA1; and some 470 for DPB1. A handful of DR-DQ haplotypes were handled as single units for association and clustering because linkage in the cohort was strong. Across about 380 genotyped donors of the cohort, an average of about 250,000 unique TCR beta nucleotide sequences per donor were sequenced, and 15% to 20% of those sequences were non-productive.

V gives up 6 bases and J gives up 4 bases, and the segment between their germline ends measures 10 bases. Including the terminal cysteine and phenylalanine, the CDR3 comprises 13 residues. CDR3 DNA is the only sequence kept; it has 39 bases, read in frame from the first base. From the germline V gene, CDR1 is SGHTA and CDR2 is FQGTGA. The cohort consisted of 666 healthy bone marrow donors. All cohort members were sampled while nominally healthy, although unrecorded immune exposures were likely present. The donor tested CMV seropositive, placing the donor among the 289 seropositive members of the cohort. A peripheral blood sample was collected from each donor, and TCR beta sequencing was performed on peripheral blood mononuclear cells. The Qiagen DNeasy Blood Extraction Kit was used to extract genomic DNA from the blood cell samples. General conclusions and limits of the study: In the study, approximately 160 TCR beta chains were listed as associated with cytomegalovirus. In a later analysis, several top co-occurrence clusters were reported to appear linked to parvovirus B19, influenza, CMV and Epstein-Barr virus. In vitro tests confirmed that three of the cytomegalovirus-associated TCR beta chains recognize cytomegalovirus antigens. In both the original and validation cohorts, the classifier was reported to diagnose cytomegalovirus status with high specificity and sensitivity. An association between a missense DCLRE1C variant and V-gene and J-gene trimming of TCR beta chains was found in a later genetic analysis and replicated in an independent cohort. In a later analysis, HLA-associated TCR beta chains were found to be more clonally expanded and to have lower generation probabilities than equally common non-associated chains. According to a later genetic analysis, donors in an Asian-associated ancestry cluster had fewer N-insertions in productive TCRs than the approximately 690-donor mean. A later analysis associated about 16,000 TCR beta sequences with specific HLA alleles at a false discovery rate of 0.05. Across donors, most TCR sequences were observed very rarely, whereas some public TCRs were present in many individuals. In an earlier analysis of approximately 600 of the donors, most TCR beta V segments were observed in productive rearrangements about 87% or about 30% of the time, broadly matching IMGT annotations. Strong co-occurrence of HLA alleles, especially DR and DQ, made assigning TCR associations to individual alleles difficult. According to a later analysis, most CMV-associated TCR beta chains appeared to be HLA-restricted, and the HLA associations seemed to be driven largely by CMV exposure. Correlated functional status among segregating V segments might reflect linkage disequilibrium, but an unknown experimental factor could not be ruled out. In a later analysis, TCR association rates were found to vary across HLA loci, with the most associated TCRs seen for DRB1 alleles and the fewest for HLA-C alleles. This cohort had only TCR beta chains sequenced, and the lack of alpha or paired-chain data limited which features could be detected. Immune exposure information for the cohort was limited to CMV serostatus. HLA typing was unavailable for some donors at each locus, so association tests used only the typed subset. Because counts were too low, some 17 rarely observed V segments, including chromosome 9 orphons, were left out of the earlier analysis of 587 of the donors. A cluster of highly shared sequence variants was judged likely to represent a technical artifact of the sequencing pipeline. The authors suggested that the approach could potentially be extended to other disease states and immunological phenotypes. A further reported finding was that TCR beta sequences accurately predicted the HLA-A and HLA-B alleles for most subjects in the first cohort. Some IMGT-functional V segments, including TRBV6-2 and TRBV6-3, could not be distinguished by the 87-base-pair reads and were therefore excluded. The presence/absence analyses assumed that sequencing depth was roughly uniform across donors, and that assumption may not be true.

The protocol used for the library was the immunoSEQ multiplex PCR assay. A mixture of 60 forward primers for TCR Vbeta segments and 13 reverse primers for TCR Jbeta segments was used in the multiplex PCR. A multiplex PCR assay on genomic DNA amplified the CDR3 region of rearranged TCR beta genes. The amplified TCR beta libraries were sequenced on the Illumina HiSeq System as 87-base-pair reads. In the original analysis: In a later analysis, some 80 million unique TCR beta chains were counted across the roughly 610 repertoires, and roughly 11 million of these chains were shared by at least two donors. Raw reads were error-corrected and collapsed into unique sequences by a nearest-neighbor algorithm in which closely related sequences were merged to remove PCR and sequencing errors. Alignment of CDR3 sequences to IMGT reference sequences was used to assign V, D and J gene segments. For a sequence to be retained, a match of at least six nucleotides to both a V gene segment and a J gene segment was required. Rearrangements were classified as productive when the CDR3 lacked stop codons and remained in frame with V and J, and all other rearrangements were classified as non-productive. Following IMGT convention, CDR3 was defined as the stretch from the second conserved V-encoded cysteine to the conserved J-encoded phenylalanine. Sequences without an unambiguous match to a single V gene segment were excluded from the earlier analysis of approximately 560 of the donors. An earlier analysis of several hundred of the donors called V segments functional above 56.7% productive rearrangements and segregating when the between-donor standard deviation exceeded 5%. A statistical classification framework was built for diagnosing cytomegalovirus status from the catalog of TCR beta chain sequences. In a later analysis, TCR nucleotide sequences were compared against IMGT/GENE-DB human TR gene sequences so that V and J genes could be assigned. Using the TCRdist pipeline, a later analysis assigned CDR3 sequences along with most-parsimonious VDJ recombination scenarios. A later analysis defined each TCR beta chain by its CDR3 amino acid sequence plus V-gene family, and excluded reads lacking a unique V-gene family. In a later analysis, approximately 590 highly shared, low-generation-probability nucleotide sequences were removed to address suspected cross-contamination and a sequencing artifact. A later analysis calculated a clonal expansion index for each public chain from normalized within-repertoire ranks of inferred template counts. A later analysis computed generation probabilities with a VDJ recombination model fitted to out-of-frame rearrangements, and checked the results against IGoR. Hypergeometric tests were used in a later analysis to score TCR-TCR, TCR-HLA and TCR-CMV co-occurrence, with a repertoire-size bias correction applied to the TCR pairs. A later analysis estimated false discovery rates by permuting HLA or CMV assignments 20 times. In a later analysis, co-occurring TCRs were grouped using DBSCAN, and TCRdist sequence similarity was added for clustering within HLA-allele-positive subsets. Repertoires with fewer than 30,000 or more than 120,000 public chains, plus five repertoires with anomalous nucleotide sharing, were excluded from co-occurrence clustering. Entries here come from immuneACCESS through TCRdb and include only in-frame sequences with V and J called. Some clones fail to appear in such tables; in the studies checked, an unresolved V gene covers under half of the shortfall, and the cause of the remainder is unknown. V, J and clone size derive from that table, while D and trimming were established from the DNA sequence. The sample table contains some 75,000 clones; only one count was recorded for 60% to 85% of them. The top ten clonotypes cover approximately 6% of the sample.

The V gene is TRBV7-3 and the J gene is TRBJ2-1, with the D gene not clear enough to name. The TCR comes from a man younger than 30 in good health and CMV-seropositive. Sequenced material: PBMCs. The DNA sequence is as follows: TGTGCCAGCAGTAGTAGTATATACAATGAGCAGTTCTTC. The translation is CASSSSIYNEQFF.